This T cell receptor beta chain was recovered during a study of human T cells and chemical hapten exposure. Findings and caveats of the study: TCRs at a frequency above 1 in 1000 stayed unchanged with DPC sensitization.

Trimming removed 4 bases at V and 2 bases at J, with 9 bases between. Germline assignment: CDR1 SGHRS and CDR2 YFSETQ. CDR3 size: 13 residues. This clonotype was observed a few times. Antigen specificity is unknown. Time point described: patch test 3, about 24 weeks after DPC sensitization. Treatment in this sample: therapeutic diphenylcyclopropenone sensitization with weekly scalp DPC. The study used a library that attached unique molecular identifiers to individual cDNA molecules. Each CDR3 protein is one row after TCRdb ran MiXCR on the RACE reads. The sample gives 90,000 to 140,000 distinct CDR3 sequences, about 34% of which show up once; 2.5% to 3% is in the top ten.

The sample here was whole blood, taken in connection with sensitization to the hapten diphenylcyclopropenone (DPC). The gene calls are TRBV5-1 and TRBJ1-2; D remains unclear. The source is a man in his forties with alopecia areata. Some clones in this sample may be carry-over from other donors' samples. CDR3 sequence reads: CASSPDVNYGYTF. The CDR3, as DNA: TGCGCCAGCAGCCCTGACGTCAACTATGGCTACACCTTC.